This is a list of T cell receptor beta chains from one sample in a study of glioma-infiltrating T cells. In TCRdb, the multiplex PCR reads were re-called with MiXCR into one record per CDR3 protein. The data hold roughly 200,000 distinct CDR3 sequences, with more than 35% observed a single time. Sequenced input: glioma tissue, nonneoplastic brain tissue, or PBMCs (not recorded which). These receptors all stem from a human donor with low-grade glioma or glioblastoma, undergoing nonglioma brain surgery, or in good health (not recorded which). Each CDR3 is given with its conserved first and last residue. The D gene is left open where the match is weak. Size is stated for part of the rows, as once, few or many counts, or as a class when the clone is expanded.

v_gene	abundance	d_gene	j_gene	CDR3aa	CDR3nt
TRBV19	-	-	TRBJ2-1	CASSTNSDYNEKFF	TGTGCCAGTAGTACGAATAGCGATTACAATGAGAAGTTCTTC
TRBV7-2	many	-	TRBJ2-1	CASSSPHEKLSSYNEQFF	TGTGCCAGCAGCTCTCCCCACGAAAAACTAAGCTCCTACAATGAGCAGTTCTTC
TRBV2	-	-	TRBJ2-7	CASSVRRMGYEQYF	TGTGCCAGCAGTGTCCGGCGTATGGGCTACGAGCAGTACTTC
TRBV3-1	once	-	TRBJ1-1	CASSYRDFEALF	TGTGCCAGCAGTTACCGGGACTTTGAAGCTTTGTTT
TRBV15	once	-	TRBJ1-3	CATSRDRTDSTVNTIYF	TGTGCCACCAGCAGAGATCGGACAGATAGTACTGTAAACACCATATACTTT
TRBV6-1	many	TRBD2	TRBJ2-7	CASIEGLAGSPQYF	TGTGCCAGCATCGAAGGACTAGCGGGATCCCCGCAGTACTTC
TRBV27	many	TRBD2	TRBJ2-3	CASSIGAGGSDTQYF	TGTGCCAGCAGTATCGGGGCGGGAGGTTCAGATACGCAGTATTTT
TRBV29-1	-	-	TRBJ2-5	CSVEGGTQYF	TGCAGCGTTGAAGGGGGGACCCAGTACTTC
TRBV28	many	-	TRBJ2-7	CASSVRRHEQYF	TGTGCCAGCAGTGTCCGCCGACACGAGCAGTACTTC
TRBV3-1	-	TRBD2	TRBJ2-7	CASSQESGSGEQYF	TGTGCCAGCAGCCAAGAAAGCGGGAGTGGGGAGCAGTACTTC
TRBV3-1	-	-	TRBJ2-6	CASSQGRMSGANVPTF	TGTGCCAGCAGCCAAGGGCGAATGTCTGGGGCCAACGTCCCGACTTTC
TRBV20-1	many	-	TRBJ2-5	CSAFVGAEETQYF	TGCAGTGCGTTTGTGGGCGCCGAAGAGACCCAGTACTTC
TRBV28	many	TRBD1	TRBJ1-3	CASSRQGVGTIYF	TGTGCCAGCAGTAGACAGGGAGTAGGGACCATATATTTT
TRBV6-1	many	-	TRBJ1-1	CASTQTVNTEAFF	TGTGCCAGCACCCAGACGGTGAACACTGAAGCTTTCTTT
TRBV5-1	-	-	TRBJ2-3	CASSLDHTDTQYF	TGCGCCAGCAGCTTGGACCATACAGATACGCAGTATTTT
TRBV7-2	many	-	TRBJ2-2	CASSSNGDGEELFF	TGTGCCAGCAGCTCGAACGGCGATGGGGAGGAGCTGTTTTTT
TRBV20-1	many	-	TRBJ1-5	CSARGGEGGQPQHF	TGCAGTGCTAGGGGGGGAGAGGGTGGTCAGCCCCAGCATTTT
TRBV3-1	-	-	TRBJ2-5	CASSQYSWEETQYF	TGTGCCAGCAGCCAATACTCGTGGGAAGAGACCCAGTACTTC
TRBV7-2	many	-	TRBJ2-3	CASSLGGLGGTQYF	TGTGCCAGCAGCCTAGGGGGTCTGGGTGGTACGCAGTATTTT